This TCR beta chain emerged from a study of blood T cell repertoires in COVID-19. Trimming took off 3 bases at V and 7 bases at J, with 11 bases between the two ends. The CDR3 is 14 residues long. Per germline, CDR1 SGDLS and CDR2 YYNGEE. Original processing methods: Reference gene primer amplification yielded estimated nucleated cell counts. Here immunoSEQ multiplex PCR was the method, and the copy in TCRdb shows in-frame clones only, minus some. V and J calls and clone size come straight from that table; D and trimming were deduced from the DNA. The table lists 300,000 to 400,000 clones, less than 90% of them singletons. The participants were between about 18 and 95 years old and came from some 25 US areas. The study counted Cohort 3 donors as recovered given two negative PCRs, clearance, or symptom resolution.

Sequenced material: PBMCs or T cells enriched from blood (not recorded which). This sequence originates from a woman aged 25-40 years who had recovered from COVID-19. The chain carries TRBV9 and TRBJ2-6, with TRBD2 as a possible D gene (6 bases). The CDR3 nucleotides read TGTGCCAGCAGCGATAGCGGCAGAGCCAACGTCCTGACTTTC. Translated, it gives CASSDSGRANVLTF.